The entry that follows covers one T cell receptor beta chain sequence. Profiling relied on immunoSEQ multiplex PCR, and the TCRdb table lists in-frame clones only, not all of them. The data show about 74,000 clones, with 90% seen just once and around 0.93% held by the top ten. The record originates from a study of blood T cell repertoires in COVID-19. Study context: T cells, B-cell-depleted T cells, or PBMCs provided the cDNA or gDNA that served as material.

The CDR3 length is 16 residues. From germline, CDR1 is MNHEY and CDR2 SVGAGI. J was trimmed by 4 bases and V by 0 bases; bases with no gene match: 1. The chain links TRBV6-5 to TRBJ2-1; 12 bases are a match to TRBD2. Input material: peripheral blood. This receptor was identified in a woman in her forties or fifties in a cohort sampled during active COVID-19. The CDR3 region has the DNA TGTGCCAGCAGTTACTCCGGGACTAGCGGGTACAATGAGCAGTTCTTC. Protein product: CASSYSGTSGYNEQFF.